The clone carrying this T cell receptor (beta chain) has just a few counts. Its specificity is not known. The CDR3 runs to 15 residues. In germline, CDR1 is DFQATT, CDR2 SNEGSKA (reference sequence). Trimming pared 7 bases from V and 0 bases from J, leaving 17 bases between. The data derive from a study of T-cell memory formation after mild COVID-19. Overall study: TCR clusters mostly belonged to single donors. Study-level results: CD4/CD8 balance characterized clones contracting day 15 to 85, and CD4+ skew characterized later expanders.

After 5'RACE with constant-segment primers, TCR alpha and TCR beta cDNA libraries carrying sample barcodes and UMIs were obtained. TCRdb re-derived calls from the 5' RACE reads in MiXCR, one entry per CDR3 protein. The sample lists roughly 600,000 distinct CDR3 sequences; roughly 17% were seen once. The source is an adult woman who had mild COVID-19 (a few samples of this study predate the infection). Cell type and time point are not known. The chain joins TRBV20-1 to TRBJ2-3; tentative D call: TRBD2 (6 bases). Material for sequencing was PBMCs or a T cell subset sorted from them (not recorded which). The CDR3 DNA is TGCAGTGGACTCATTGGCGGGACTAGCACAGATACGCAGTATTTT. The encoded protein is CSGLIGGTSTDTQYF.